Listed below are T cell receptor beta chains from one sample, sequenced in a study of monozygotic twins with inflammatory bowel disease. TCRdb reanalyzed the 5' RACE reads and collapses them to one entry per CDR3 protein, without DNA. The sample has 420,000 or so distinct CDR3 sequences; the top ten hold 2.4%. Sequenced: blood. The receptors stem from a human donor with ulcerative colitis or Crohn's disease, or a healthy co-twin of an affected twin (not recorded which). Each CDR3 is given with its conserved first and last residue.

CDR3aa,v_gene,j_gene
CASSSRGTGGGLTYEQYF,TRBV11-2,TRBJ2-7
CASSQQTGAYEQYF,TRBV12-3/TRBV12-4,TRBJ2-7
CASSYSRMGGRLYEQYF,TRBV6-5,TRBJ2-7
CASSFLGGEFGHEQFF,TRBV7-2,TRBJ2-1
CSARGDSYNEQFF,TRBV20-1,TRBJ2-1
CASSHPGTRGYF,TRBV7-2,TRBJ2-5
CATSDHTRGETQYF,TRBV24-1,TRBJ2-5
CASTRGGWEETQYF,TRBV2,TRBJ2-5
CASSPRFAGQGGTQYF,TRBV5-6,TRBJ2-5
CASSLDLQGTEAFF,TRBV5-1,TRBJ1-1
CASSASGTASYEQYF,TRBV5-1,TRBJ2-7
CASTGDRGLAGFSDTQYF,TRBV11-2,TRBJ2-3
CASSFIDRGVYEQYF,TRBV5-1,TRBJ2-7
CASKETFPPDTQYF,TRBV10-2,TRBJ2-3
CASSLPGQGLPQLFF,TRBV5-1,TRBJ2-2
CASSLTPNEQFF,TRBV5-5,TRBJ2-1
CASSSPGERRGYTF,TRBV6-6,TRBJ1-2
CAWSATDEYEQYF,TRBV30,TRBJ2-7
CASSTGTSGGTYNEQFF,TRBV5-1,TRBJ2-1
CASSLRTGGTGELFF,TRBV7-2,TRBJ2-2
CSARSGTDTQYF,TRBV20-1,TRBJ2-3
CATSRDHAGGPKGQFF,TRBV15,TRBJ2-1
CASRQTTGNTEAFF,TRBV3-1,TRBJ1-1
CAISRQGGAGNTIYF,TRBV10-3,TRBJ1-3